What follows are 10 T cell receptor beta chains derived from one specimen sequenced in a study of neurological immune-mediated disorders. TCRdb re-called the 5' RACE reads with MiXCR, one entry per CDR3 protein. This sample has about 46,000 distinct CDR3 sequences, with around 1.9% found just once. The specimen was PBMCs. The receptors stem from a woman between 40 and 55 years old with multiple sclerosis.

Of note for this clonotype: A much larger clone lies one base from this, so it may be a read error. This chain's CDR3 is CASSLRPATDMQYF. The CDR3 nucleotides are TGTGCCAGCAGCCTACGACCGGCCACAGATATGCAGTATTTT. The chain uses TRBV9 and TRBJ2-3; unclear D gene. The length of the CDR3 is 14 residues. Looked up from germline, CDR1 is SGDLS and CDR2 is YYNGEE.

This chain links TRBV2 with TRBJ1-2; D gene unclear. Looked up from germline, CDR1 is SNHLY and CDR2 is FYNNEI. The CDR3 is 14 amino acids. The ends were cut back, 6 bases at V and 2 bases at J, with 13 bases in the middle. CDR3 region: CASSVLGNNYGYTF. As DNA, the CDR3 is TGTGCCAGCAGCGTCCTAGGGAACAACTATGGCTACACCTTC.

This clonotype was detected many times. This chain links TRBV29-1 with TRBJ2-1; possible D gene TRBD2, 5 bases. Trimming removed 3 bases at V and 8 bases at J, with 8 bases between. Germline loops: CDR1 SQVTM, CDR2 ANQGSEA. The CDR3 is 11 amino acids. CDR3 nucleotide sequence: TGCAGCGTTGACGGGGTTTATGAGCAGTTCTTC. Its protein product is CSVDGVYEQFF.

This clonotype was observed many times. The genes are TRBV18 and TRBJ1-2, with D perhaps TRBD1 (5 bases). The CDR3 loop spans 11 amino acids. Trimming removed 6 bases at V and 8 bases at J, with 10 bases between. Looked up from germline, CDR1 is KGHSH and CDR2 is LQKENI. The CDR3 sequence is CASSLGDGYTF. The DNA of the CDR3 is TGTGCCAGCTCCCTAGGGGACGGCTACACCTTC.

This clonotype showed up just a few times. The CDR3 coding sequence is TGCAGTGCTCCGACTAGCGGGGGGACGGATGAGCAGTTCTTC. Translating gives CSAPTSGGTDEQFF. The chain links TRBV20-1 to TRBJ2-1, with TRBD2 identical over 13 bases. Germline loops: CDR1 DFQATT, CDR2 SNEGSKA (reference sequence). The J segment lost 8 bases and the V segment lost 5 bases, leaving 6 bases of the junction unmatched. The CDR3 is 14 amino acids.

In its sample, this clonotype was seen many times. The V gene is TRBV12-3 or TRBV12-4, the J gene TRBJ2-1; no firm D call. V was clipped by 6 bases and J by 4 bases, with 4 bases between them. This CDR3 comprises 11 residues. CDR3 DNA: TGTGCCAGCAGGCTTTACAATGAGCAGTTCTTC. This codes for CASRLYNEQFF.

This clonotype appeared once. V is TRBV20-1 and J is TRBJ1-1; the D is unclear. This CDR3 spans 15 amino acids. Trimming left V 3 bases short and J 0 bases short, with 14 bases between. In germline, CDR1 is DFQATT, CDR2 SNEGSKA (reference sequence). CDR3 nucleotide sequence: TGCAGTGCTAGGGGATGGGCGACTATGAACACTGAAGCTTTCTTT. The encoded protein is CSARGWATMNTEAFF.

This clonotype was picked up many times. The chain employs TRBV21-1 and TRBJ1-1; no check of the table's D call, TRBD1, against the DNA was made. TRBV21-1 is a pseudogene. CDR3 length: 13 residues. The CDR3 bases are TGTGCCAGCAAAGGGCCCGGGAGTACTGAAGCTTTCTTT. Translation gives CASKGPGSTEAFF.

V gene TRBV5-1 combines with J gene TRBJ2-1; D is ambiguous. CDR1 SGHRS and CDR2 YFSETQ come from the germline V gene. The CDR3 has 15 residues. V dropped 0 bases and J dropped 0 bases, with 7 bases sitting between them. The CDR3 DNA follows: TGCGCCAGCAGCTTGGCGGAACTCTCCTACAATGAGCAGTTCTTC. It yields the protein CASSLAELSYNEQFF.

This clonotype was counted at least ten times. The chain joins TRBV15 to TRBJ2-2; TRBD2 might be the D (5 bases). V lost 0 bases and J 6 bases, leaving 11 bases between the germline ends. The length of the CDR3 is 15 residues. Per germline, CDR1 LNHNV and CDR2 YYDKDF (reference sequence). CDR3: CATSRDRLGAGELFF. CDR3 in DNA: TGTGCCACCAGCAGAGATCGATTGGGAGCCGGGGAGCTGTTTTTT.